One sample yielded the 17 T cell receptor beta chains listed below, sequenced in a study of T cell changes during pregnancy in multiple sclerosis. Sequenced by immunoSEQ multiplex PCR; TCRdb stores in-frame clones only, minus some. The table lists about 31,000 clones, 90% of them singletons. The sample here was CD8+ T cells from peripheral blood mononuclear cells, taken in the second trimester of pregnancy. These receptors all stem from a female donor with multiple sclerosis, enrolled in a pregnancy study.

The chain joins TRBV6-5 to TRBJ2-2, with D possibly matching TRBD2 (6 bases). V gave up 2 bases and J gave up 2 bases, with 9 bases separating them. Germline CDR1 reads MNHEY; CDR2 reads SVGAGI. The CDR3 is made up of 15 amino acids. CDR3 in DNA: TGTGCCAGCAGTTACGAGGGAGGTAACACCGGGGAGCTGTTTTTT. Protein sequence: CASSYEGGNTGELFF.

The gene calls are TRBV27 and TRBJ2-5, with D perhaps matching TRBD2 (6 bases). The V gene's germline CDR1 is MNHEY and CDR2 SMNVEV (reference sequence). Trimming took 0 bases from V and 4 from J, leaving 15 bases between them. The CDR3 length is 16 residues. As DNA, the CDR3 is TGTGCCAGCAGTTTATCAGTGGGGGGACTTAGAGAGACCCAGTACTTC. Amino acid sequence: CASSLSVGGLRETQYF.

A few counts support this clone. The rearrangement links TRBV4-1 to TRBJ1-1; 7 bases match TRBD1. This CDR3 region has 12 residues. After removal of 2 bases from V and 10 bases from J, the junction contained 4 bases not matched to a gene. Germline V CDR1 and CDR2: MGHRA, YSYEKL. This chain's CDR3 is CASSQITGAAFF. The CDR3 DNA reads TGCGCCAGCAGCCAAATCACAGGGGCAGCTTTCTTT.

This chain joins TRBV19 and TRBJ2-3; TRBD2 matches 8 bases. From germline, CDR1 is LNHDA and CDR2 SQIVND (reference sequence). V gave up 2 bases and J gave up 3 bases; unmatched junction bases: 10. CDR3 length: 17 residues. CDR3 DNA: TGTGCCAGTAGTATAAGGACTGGGACTAGGGTAACAGATACGCAGTATTTT. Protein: CASSIRTGTRVTDTQYF.

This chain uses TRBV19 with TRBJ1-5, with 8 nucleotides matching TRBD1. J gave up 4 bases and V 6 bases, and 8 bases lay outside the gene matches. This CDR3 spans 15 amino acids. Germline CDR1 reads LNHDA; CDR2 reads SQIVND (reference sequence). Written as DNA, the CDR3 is TGTGCCAGTAGCACCCAGGGGGCGGTTAATCAGCCCCAGCATTTT. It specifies CASSTQGAVNQPQHF. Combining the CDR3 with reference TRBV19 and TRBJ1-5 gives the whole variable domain DGGITQSPKYLFRKEGQNVTLSCEQNLNHDAMYWYRQDPGQGLRLIYYSQIVNDFQKGDIAEGYSVSREKKESFPLTVTSAQKNPTAFYLCASSTQGAVNQPQHFGDGTRLSIL.

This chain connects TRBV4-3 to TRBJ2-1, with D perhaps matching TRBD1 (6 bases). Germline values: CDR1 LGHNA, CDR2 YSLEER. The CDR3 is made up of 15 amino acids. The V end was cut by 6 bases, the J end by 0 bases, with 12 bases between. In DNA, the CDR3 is TGCGCCAGCAGTCAGGGGCGGAGCTCCTACAATGAGCAGTTCTTC. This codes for CASSQGRSSYNEQFF.

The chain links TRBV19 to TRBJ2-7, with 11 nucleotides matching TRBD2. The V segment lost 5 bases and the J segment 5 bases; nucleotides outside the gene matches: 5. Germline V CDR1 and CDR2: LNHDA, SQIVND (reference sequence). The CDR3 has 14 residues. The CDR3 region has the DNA TGTGCCAGTAGTTTACTAGCGGGAGTGGACGAGCAGTACTTC. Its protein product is CASSLLAGVDEQYF.

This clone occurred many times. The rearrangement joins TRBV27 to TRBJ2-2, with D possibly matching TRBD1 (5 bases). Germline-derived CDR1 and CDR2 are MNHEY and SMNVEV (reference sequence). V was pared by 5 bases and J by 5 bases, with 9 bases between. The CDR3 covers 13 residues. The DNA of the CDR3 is TGTGCCAGCAGTCTCAGACAGACCGGGGAGCTGTTTTTT. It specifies CASSLRQTGELFF.

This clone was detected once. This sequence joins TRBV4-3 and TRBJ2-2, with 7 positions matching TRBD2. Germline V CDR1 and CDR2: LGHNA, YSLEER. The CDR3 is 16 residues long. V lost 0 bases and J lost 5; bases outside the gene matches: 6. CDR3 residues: CASSQDYTSVTGELFF. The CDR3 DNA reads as TGCGCCAGCAGCCAAGATTATACTAGCGTGACCGGGGAGCTGTTTTTT.

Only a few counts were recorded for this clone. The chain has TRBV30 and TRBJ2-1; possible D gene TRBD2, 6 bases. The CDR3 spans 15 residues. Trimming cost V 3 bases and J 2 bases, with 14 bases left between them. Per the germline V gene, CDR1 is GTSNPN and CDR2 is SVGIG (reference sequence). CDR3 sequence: CAWRTYSGPYNEQFF. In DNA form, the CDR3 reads TGTGCCTGGAGAACCTATAGCGGCCCCTACAATGAGCAGTTCTTC.

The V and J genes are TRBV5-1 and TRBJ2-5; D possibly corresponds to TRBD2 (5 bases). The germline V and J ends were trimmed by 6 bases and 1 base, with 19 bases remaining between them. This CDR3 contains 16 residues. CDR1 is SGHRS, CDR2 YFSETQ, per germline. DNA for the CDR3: TGCGCCAGCATATTCGGTATGGCGGGTACCCAAGAGACCCAGTACTTC. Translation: CASIFGMAGTQETQYF.

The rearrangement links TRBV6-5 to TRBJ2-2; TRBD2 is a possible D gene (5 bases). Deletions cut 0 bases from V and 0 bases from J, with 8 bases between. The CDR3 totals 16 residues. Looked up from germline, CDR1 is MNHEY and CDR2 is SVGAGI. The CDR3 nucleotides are TGTGCCAGCAGTTACTCGATGGGAGCGAACACCGGGGAGCTGTTTTTT. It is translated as CASSYSMGANTGELFF.

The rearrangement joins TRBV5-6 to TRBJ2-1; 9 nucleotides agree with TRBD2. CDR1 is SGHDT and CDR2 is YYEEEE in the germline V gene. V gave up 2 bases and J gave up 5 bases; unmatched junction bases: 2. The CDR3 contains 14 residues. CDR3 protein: CASSLLAGNNEQFF. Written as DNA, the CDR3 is TGTGCCAGCAGCTTACTAGCGGGCAACAATGAGCAGTTCTTC. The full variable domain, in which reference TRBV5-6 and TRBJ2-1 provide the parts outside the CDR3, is DAGVTQSPTHLIKTRGQQVTLRCSPKSGHDTVSWYQQALGQGPQFIFQYYEEEERQRGNFPDRFSGHQFPNYSSELNVNALLLGDSALYLCASSLLAGNNEQFFGPGTRLTVL.

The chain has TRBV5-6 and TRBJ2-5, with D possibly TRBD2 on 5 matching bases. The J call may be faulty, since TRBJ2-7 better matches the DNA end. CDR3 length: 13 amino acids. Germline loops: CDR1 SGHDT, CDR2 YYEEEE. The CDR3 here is CASSDGISYEQYF. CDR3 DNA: TGTGCCAGCAGCGACGGGATCTCATACGAGCAGTACTTC.

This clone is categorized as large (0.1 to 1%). Here the CDR3 reads CASSLRGWDEQYF. The DNA of the CDR3 is TGTGCCAGCAGTTTAAGAGGATGGGACGAGCAGTACTTC. The chain is built from TRBV28 and TRBJ2-7; D gene ambiguous. V was trimmed by 2 bases and J by 5 bases, leaving 10 bases between them. Germline V lookup: CDR1 MDHEN, CDR2 SYDVKM. There are 13 residues in the CDR3.

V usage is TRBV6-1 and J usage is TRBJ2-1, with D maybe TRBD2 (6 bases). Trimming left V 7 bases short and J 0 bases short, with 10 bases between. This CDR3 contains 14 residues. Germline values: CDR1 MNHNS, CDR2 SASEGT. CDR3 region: CASTPGGSYNEQFF. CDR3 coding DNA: TGTGCCAGCACCCCCGGGGGCTCCTACAATGAGCAGTTCTTC.

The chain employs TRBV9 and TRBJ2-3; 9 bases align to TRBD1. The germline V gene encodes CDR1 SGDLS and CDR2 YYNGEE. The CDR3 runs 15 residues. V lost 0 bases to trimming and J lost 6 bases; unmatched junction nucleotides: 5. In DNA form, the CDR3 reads TGTGCCAGCAGCGTAGGGGGGACAGGGAGCGATACGCAGTATTTT. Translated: CASSVGGTGSDTQYF.